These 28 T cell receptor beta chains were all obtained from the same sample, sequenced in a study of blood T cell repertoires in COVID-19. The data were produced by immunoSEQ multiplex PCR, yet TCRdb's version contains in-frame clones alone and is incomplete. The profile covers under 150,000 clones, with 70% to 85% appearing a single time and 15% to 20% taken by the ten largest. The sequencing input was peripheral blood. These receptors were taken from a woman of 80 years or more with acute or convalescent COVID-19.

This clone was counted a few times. CDR3 loop: CASSLALNPGHLNTEAFF. The CDR3 region has the DNA TGCGCCAGCAGCTTGGCCCTAAACCCGGGACATCTGAACACTGAAGCTTTCTTT. This sequence joins TRBV5-1 and TRBJ1-1, with TRBD1 as a possible D gene (6 bases). V lost 0 bases, J lost 0 bases, and 18 bases lay in between. CDR3 length: 18 residues. CDR1 and CDR2 (germline): SGHRS, YFSETQ.

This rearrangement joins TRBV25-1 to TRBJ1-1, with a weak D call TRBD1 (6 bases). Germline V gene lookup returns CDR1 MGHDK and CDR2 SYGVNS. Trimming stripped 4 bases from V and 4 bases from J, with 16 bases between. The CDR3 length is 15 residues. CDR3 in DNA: TGTGCCAGCAGTGTCGGGGGGGCAGTTCTCACTGAAGCTTTCTTT. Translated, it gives CASSVGGAVLTEAFF.

CDR3 in DNA: TGCAGCGTTGATCCACGGGCCGGACAGGGGAACTATGGCTACACCTTC. This encodes CSVDPRAGQGNYGYTF. The V gene is TRBV29-1, the J gene TRBJ1-2, with 9 bases that match TRBD1. V gave up 3 bases and J gave up 2 bases; unmatched junction bases: 10. Germline V gene data show CDR1 as SQVTM and CDR2 as ANQGSEA. The CDR3 consists of 16 residues.

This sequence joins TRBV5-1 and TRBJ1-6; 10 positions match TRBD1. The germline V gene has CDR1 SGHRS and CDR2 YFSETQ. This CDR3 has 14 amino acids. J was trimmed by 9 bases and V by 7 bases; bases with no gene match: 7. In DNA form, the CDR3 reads TGCGCCAGCTCGCCGGGACAGGGGACTTCACCCCTCCACTTT. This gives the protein CASSPGQGTSPLHF.

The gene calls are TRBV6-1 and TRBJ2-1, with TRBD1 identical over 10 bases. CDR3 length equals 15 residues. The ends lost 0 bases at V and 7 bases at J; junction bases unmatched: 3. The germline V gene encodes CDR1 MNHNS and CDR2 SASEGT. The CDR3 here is CASSEAWGQGNEQFF. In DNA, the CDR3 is TGTGCCAGCAGTGAAGCCTGGGGACAGGGGAATGAGCAGTTCTTC.

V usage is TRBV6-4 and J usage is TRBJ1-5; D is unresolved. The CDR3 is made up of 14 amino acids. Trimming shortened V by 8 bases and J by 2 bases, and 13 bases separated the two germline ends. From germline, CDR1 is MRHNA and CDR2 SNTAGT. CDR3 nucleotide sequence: TGTGCCAGCGGAGTCTTATACGGCAATCAGCCCCAGCATTTT. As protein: CASGVLYGNQPQHF.

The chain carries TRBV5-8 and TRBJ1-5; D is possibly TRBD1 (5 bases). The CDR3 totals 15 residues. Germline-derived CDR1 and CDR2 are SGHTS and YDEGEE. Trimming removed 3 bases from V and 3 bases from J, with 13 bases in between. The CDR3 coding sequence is TGTGCCAGCAGCTCCCGACAGTTTCTCAATCAGCCCCAGCATTTT. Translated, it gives CASSSRQFLNQPQHF.

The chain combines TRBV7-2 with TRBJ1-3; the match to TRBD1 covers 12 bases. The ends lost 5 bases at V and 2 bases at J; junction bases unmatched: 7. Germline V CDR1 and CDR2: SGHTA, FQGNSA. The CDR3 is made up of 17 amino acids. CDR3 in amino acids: CASSEGQGAVTGNTIYF. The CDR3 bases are TGTGCCAGCAGCGAGGGACAGGGGGCGGTAACTGGAAACACCATATATTTT.

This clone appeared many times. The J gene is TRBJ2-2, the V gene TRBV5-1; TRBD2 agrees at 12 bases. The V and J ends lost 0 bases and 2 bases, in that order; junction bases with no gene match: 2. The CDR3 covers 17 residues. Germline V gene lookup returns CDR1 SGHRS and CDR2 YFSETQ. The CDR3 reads CASSLDGLAGNTGELFF. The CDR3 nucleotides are TGCGCCAGCAGCTTGGACGGACTAGCGGGAAACACCGGGGAGCTGTTTTTT.

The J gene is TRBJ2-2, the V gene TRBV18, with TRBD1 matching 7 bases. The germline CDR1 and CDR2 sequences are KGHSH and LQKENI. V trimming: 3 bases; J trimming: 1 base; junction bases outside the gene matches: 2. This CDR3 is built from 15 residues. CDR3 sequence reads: CASSPGTENTGELFF. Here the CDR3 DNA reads TGTGCCAGCTCACCGGGGACAGAGAACACCGGGGAGCTGTTTTTT.

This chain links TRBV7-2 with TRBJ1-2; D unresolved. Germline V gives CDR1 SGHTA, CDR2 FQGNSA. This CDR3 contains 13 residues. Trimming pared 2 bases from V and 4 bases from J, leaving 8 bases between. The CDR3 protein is CASSLLESYGYTF. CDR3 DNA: TGTGCCAGCAGCTTACTGGAGAGCTATGGCTACACCTTC.

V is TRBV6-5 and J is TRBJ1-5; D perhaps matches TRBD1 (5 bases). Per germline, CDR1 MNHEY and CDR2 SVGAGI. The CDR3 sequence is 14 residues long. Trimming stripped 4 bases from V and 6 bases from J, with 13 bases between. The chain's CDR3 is CASSWGEGTQPQHF. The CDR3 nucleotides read TGTGCCAGCAGTTGGGGGGAGGGGACTCAGCCCCAGCATTTT.

This chain's CDR3 is CASSEGTGSPVLAFF. CDR3 coding DNA: TGCGCCAGCAGCGAAGGGACAGGGTCCCCCGTGTTAGCTTTCTTT. The chain is built from TRBV5-1 and TRBJ1-1; 9 nucleotides agree with TRBD1. The trim removed 4 bases at V and 10 bases at J, leaving 14 bases unmatched. Per germline, CDR1 SGHRS and CDR2 YFSETQ. The CDR3 is 15 amino acids.

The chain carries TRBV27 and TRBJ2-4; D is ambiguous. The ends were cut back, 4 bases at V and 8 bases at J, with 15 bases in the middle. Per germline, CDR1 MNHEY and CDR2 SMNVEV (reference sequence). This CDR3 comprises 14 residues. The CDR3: CASSSQLDLHIQYF. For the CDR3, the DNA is TGTGCCAGCAGTTCTCAACTTGATCTCCACATTCAGTACTTC.

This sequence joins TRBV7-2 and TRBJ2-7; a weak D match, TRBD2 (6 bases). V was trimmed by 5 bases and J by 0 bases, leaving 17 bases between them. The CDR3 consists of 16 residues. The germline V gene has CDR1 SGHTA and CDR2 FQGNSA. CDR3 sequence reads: CASSPTGPTSSYEQYF. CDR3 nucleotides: TGTGCCAGCAGCCCAACGGGGCCGACTAGCTCCTACGAGCAGTACTTC.

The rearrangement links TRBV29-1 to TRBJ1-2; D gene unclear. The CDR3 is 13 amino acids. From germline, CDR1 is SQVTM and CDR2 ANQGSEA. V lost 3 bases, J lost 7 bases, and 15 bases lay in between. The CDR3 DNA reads TGCAGCGTTGAGAGGGCAGGCGATCGTGGCTACACCTTC. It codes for CSVERAGDRGYTF.

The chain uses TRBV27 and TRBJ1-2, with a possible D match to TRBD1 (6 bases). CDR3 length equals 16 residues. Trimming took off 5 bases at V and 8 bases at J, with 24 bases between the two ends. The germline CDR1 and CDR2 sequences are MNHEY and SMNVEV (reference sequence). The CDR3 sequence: CASSPRPRTEFTGYTF. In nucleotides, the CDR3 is TGTGCCAGCAGTCCACGCCCGAGGACAGAGTTTACGGGCTACACCTTC.

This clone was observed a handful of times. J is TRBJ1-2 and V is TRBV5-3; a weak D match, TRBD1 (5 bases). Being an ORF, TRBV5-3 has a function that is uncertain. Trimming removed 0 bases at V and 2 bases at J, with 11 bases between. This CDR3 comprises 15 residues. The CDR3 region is CARSLAWGGNYGYTF. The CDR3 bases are TGTGCCAGAAGCTTGGCTTGGGGGGGAAACTATGGCTACACCTTC.

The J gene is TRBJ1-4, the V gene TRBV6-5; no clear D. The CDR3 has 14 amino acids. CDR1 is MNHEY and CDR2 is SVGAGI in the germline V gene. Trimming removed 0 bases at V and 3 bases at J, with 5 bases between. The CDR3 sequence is CASSYSQSNEKLFF. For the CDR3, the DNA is TGTGCCAGCAGTTACTCACAGTCTAATGAAAAACTGTTTTTT.

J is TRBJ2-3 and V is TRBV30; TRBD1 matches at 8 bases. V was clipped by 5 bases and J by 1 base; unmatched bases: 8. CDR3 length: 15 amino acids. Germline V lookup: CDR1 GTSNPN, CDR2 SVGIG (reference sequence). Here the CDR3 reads CAWHDPRGRTDTQYF. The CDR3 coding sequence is TGTGCCTGGCATGATCCCAGGGGGCGCACAGATACGCAGTATTTT.

The CDR3 reads CASSLGGSAYEQYF. DNA of the CDR3: TGTGCCAGCAGCTTAGGGGGCAGCGCCTACGAGCAGTACTTC. J is TRBJ2-7 and V is TRBV7-2, with D maybe TRBD1 (5 bases). V dropped 1 base and J dropped 2 bases, with 9 bases sitting between them. Germline V lookup: CDR1 SGHTA, CDR2 FQGNSA. CDR3 length: 14 amino acids. The full variable domain, in which reference TRBV7-2 and TRBJ2-7 provide the parts outside the CDR3, is GAGVSQSPSNKVTEKGKDVELRCDPISGHTALYWYRQSLGQGLEFLIYFQGNSAPDKSGLPSDRFSAERTGGSVSTLTIQRTQQEDSAVYLCASSLGGSAYEQYFGPGTRLTVT.

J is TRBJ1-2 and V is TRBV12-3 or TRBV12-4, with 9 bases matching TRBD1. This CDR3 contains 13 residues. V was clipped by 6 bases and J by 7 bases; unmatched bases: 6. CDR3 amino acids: CASSFGQGSGYTF. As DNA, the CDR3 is TGTGCCAGCAGCTTCGGACAGGGGAGTGGCTACACCTTC.

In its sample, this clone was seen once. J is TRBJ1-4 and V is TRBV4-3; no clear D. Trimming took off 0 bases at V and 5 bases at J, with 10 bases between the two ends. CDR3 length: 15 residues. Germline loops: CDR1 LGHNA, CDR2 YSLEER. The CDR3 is CASSQDTAGNEKLFF. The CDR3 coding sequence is TGCGCCAGCAGCCAAGATACGGCGGGAAATGAAAAACTGTTTTTT.

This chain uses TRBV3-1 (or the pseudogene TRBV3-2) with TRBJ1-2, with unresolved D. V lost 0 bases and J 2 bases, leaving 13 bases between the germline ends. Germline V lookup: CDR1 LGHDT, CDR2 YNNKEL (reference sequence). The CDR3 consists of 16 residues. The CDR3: CASSQDFSGGNYGYTF. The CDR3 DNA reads TGTGCCAGCAGCCAAGACTTCTCGGGAGGCAACTATGGCTACACCTTC.

CDR3 residues: CASRTNTGELFF. The CDR3 DNA follows: TGTGCCAGTCGAACTAACACCGGGGAGCTGTTTTTT. This rearrangement joins TRBV19 to TRBJ2-2; no definite D call. The length of the CDR3 is 12 residues. CDR1 LNHDA and CDR2 SQIVND come from the germline V gene (reference sequence). The V end lost 8 bases, the J end lost 2 bases, and 6 bases lay between the germline ends.

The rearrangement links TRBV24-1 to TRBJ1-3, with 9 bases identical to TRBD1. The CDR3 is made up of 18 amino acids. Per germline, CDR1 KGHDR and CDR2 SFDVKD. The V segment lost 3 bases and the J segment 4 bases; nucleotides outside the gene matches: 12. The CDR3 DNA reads TGTGCCACCAGTGATCCCCTGACCGGGACAGGGTGCGGAAACACCATATATTTT. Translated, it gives CATSDPLTGTGCGNTIYF.

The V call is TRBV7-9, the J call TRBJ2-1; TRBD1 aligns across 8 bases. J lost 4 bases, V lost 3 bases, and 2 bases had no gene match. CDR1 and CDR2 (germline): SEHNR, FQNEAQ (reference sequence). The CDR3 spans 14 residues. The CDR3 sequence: CASSFQGAYNEQFF. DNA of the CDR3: TGTGCCAGCAGCTTCCAGGGGGCGTACAATGAGCAGTTCTTC.

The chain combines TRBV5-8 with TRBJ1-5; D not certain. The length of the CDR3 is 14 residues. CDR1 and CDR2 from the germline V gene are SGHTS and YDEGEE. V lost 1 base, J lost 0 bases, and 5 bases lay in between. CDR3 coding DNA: TGTGCCAGCAGCTTGCGGGTTAGCAATCAGCCCCAGCATTTT. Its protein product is CASSLRVSNQPQHF.